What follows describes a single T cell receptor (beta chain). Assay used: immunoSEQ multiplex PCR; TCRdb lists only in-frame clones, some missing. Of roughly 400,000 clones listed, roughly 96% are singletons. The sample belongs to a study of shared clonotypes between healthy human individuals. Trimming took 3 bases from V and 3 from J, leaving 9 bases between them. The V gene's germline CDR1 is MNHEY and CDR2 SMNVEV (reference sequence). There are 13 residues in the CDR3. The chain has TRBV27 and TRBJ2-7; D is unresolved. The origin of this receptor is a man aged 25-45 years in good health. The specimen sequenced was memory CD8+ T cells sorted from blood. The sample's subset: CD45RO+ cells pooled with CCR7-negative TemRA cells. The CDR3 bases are TGTGCCAGCAGTTTGTTCAGTGACTACGAGCAGTACTTC. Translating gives CASSLFSDYEQYF.